What follows describes a single T cell receptor beta chain. Read coverage stops 3 residues before the CDR3 terminus; the germline J gene supplies the remainder. Trimming removed 6 bases at V and 5 bases at J, with 11 bases between. Germline-derived CDR1 and CDR2 are SGHVS and FQNEAQ. The CDR3 is made up of 12 amino acids. These data originate in a study of T cell clonality in common variable immunodeficiency. Repertoires were generated with immunoSEQ multiplex PCR, while TCRdb's copy carries only in-frame clones and drops some. This repertoire holds about 42,000 clones, and none appear only once. This TCR derives from a person aged 18 to 75 in good health. Sequencing was done on a sample of peripheral blood mononuclear cells. This sequence joins TRBV7-8 and TRBJ2-7, with unresolved D. The CDR3 bases that were read are TGTGCCAGCAGGCGGTTCGCCCACGAG. Its translation is CASRRFAHE. The CDR3 in full is CASRRFAHEQYF.